What follows are 4 T cell receptor beta chains derived from one specimen sequenced in a study of read filtering for tumor transcriptome and immune sequencing. From 300 to 450 ng of RNA, a library with molecular barcoded alpha/delta and beta/gamma adaptors was made. One entry per CDR3 protein results from TCRdb running MiXCR on the reads. This sample has around 31,000 distinct CDR3 sequences, with 18% found just once. The material sequenced was a population of CD138-negative cells sorted from bone marrow. Every receptor here comes from a donor aged 40 or older with multiple myeloma.

This clonotype occurred many times. The chain uses TRBV20-1 and TRBJ1-5; 10 positions match TRBD1. Per the germline V gene, CDR1 is DFQATT and CDR2 is SNEGSKA (reference sequence). The CDR3 sequence is 15 residues long. Losses at the gene ends were 4 bases for V and 7 bases for J; bases not matched to a gene: 10. The CDR3 coding sequence is TGCAGTGCTAAGGTGGCGGGACAGGGGAGCCAGCCCCAGCATTTT. It codes for CSAKVAGQGSQPQHF.

This clonotype was found many times. The gene calls are TRBV7-9 and TRBJ2-5; D is possibly TRBD1 (5 bases). The CDR3 totals 13 residues. V was clipped by 3 bases and J by 5 bases, with 10 bases between them. Germline values: CDR1 SEHNR, CDR2 FQNEAQ (reference sequence). The CDR3 nucleotides read TGTGCCAGCAGCTTTGGCAGGGTGGAGACCCAGTACTTC. Translation gives CASSFGRVETQYF.

This clonotype was observed at least ten times. The rearrangement uses TRBV6-5 and TRBJ2-1; D gene ambiguous. V shed 0 bases and J shed 6 bases, with 6 bases lying between them. Germline CDR1 MNHEY, CDR2 SVGAGI. The CDR3 extends over 13 amino acids. CDR3 residues: CASSYSTVNEQFF. CDR3 coding DNA: TGTGCCAGCAGTTACTCGACTGTCAATGAGCAGTTCTTC.

Details on this clonotype: At one end the junction does not follow the germline gene, possibly because of a read error. The chain joins TRBV6-5 to TRBJ2-7; 12 bases align to TRBD1. CDR1 MNHEY and CDR2 SVGAGI come from the germline V gene. The CDR3 contains 16 residues. In DNA form, the CDR3 reads TGTGCCAGCACCAAATGGGGGACAGGGGGCATGGACGAGCAGTGCTTT. Protein sequence: CASTKWGTGGMDEQCF.